This T cell receptor (beta chain) was captured in a study of blood T cell repertoires in COVID-19. The CDR3 loop spans 13 amino acids. CDR1 and CDR2 from the germline V gene are SGHRS and YFSETQ. V trimming: 4 bases; J trimming: 5 bases; junction bases outside the gene matches: 6. Some clones are missing from TCRdb's copy, which holds only in-frame ones; the method was immunoSEQ multiplex PCR. The sample gives roughly 69,000 clones, 90% of which show up once; 5.3% is in the top ten. The receptor was isolated from a man between 45 and 60 years old with acute or convalescent COVID-19. The specimen was peripheral blood. The chain uses TRBV5-1 and TRBJ2-7, with 7 bases fitting TRBD2. The CDR3 DNA follows: TGCGCCAGCAGCATTGGACTAGTTAACGAGCAGTACTTC. Amino acid sequence: CASSIGLVNEQYF.